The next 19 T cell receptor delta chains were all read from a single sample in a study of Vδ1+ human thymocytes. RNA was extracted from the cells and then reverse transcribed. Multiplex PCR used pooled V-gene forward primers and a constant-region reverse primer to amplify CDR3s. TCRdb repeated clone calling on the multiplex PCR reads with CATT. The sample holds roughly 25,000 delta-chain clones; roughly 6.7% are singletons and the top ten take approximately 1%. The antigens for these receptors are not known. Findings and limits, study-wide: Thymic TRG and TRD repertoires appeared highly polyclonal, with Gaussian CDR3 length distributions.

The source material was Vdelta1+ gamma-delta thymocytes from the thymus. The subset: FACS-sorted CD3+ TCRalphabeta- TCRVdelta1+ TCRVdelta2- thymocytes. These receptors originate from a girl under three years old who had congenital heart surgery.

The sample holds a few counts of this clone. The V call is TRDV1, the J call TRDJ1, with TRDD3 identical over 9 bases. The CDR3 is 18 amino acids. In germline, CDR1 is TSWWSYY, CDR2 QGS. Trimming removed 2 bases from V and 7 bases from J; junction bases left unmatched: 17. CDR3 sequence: CALGELPKPLGDLGKLIF. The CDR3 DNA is TGTGCTCTTGGGGAATTACCTAAACCTCTGGGGGATCTGGGTAAACTCATCTTT.

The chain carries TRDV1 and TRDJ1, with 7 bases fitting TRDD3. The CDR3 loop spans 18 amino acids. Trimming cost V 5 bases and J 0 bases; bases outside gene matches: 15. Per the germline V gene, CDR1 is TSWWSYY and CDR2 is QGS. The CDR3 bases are TGTGCTCTTGGGTGGTTGGGATACTGGGGACCAAACACCGATAAACTCATCTTT. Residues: CALGWLGYWGPNTDKLIF.

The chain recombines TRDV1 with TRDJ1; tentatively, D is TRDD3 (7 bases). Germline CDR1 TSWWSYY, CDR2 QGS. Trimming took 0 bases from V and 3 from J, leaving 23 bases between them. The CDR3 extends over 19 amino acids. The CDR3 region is CALGELYPTMGIRADKLIF. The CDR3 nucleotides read TGTGCTCTTGGGGAACTCTATCCTACCATGGGGATAAGGGCCGATAAACTCATCTTT.

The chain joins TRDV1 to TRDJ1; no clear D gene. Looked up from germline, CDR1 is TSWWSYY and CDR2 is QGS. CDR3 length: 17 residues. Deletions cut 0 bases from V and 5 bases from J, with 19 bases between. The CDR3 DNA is TGTGCTCTTGGGGAACTTAGGGGCCCACTCGTCCTTGATAAACTCATCTTT. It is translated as CALGELRGPLVLDKLIF.

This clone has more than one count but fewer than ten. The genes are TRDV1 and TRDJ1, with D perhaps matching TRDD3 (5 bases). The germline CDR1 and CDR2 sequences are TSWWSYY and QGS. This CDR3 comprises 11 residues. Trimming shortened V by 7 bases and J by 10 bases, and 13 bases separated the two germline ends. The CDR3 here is CALAKGGVLIF. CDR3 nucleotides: TGTGCTCTTGCAAAAGGGGGGGTACTCATCTTT.

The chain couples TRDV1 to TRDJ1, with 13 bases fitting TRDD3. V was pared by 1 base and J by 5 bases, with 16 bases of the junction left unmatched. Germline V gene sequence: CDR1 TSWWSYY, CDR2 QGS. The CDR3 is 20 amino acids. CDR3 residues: CALGEQIQTYWGIRGDKLIF. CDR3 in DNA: TGTGCTCTTGGGGAACAAATCCAGACCTACTGGGGGATACGTGGAGATAAACTCATCTTT.

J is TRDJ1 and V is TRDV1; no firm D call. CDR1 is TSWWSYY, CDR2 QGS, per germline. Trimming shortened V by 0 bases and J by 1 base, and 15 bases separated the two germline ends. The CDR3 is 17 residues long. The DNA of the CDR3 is TGTGCTCTTGGGGAACTTTCCAGGCTCCCTCCCACCGATAAACTCATCTTT. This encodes CALGELSRLPPTDKLIF.

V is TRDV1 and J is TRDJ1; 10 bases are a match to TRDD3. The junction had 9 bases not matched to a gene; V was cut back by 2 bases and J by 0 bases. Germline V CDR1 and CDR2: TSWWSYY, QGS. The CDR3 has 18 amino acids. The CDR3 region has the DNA TGTGCTCTTGGGGAATTCTGGGGGATATTTGTGTACACCGATAAACTCATCTTT. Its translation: CALGEFWGIFVYTDKLIF.

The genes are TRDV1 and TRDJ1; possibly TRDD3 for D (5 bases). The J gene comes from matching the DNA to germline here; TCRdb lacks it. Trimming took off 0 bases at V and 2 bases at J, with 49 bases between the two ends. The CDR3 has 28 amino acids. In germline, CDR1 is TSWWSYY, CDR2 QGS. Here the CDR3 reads CALGELWSSFSKVVLCGQQLGRTDKLIF. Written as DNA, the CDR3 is TGTGCTCTTGGGGAACTGTGGTCCAGCTTTTCGAAGGTAGTACTGTGTGGCCAACAGCTGGGAAGAACCGATAAACTCATCTTT.

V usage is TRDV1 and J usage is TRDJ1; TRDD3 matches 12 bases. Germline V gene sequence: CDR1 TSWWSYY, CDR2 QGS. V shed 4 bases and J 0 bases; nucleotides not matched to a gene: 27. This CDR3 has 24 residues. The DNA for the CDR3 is TGTGCTCTTGGGGTGCTAAATTCCTACGCGACTAACTGGGGGATACTCAGCTACACCGATAAACTCATCTTT. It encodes CALGVLNSYATNWGILSYTDKLIF.

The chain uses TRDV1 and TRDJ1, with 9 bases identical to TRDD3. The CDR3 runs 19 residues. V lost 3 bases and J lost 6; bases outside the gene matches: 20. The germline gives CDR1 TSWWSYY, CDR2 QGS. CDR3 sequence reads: CALGEKLTGDTHRGYKLIF. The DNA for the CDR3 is TGTGCTCTTGGGGAGAAGCTAACGGGGGATACACACCGGGGATATAAACTCATCTTT.

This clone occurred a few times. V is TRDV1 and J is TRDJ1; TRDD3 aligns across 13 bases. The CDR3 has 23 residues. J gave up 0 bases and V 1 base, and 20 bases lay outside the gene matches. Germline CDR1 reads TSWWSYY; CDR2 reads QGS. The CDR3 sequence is CALGERSYGTRLGDTSNTDKLIF. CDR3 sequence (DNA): TGTGCTCTTGGGGAACGATCCTACGGAACCCGACTGGGGGATACGAGTAACACCGATAAACTCATCTTT.

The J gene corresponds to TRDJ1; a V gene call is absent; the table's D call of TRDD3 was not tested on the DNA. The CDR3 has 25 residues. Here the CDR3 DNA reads TGTGCTCTTGGGGGAACCCTACCTTTGCCTTCTACGAACTGGGGGATAAGGAATCGCACCGATAAACTCATCTTT. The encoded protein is CALGGTLPLPSTNWGIRNRTDKLIF.

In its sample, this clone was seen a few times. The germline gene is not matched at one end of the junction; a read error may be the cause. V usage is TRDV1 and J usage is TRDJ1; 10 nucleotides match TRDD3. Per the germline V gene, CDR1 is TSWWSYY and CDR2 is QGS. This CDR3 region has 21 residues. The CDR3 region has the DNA TGTGCTCTTGGGGAACTCAATCCCCCTTGGGGGATACAGGCATCGATCGATAAACTCATCTTC. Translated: CALGELNPPWGIQASIDKLIF.

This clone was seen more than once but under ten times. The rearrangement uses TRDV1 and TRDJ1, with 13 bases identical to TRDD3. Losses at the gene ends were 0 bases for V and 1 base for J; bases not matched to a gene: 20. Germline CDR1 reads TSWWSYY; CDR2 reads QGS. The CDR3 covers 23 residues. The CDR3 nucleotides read TGTGCTCTTGGGGAACTAGCGGCCTTCCACCTACTGGGGGATACGGGAGGCACCGATAAACTCATCTTT. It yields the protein CALGELAAFHLLGDTGGTDKLIF.

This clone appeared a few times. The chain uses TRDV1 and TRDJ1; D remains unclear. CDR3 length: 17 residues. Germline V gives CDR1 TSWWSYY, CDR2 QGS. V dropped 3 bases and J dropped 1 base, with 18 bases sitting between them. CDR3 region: CALGDAHQPRFTDKLIF. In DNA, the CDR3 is TGTGCTCTTGGGGACGCGCATCAACCCCGCTTCACCGATAAACTCATCTTT.

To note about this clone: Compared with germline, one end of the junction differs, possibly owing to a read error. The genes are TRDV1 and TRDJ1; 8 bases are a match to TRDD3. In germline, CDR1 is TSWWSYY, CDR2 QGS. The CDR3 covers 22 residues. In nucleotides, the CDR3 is TGTGCTCTTAGGGAACTAAGAGGGTCATTTCACTGGGGGCCACCGTACACCGATAAACTCATCTTT. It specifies CALRELRGSFHWGPPYTDKLIF.

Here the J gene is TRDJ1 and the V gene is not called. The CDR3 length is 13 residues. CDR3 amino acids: CALGGRGGDKLIF. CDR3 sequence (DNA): TGTGCTCTTGGGGGGAGGGGGGGCGATAAACTCATCTTT.

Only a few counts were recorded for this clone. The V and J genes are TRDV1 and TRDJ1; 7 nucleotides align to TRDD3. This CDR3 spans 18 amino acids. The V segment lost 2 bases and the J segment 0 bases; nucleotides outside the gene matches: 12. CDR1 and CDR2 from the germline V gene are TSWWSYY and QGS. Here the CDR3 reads CALGESRGYWRYTDKLIF. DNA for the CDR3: TGTGCTCTTGGGGAAAGCCGGGGATATTGGAGGTACACCGATAAACTCATCTTT.